What follows are 26 T cell receptor beta chains derived from one specimen sequenced in a study of shared clonotypes between healthy human individuals. Cells designated naive CD8 were CD45RO-negative and were positively selected for CCR7, with terminally differentiated effector memory CD45RA+ cells excluded. Sequenced by immunoSEQ multiplex PCR; TCRdb stores in-frame clones only, minus some. This table holds millions of clones, just under 95% found once. Material: naive CD8+ T cells sorted from blood. The receptors originated from a man aged 18 to 35 in good health.

The rearrangement links TRBV29-1 to TRBJ1-1, with no clear D. V lost 5 bases, J lost 1 base, and 14 bases lay in between. Germline CDR1 is SQVTM and CDR2 is ANQGSEA. There are 14 residues in the CDR3. CDR3 amino acids: CSVIGSLQNTEAFF. CDR3 DNA: TGCAGCGTTATCGGGTCTCTACAGAACACTGAAGCTTTCTTT.

The chain joins TRBV11-2 to TRBJ1-1; D unclear. This CDR3 spans 13 amino acids. Between the trimmed V and J ends, which lost 4 bases and 7 bases, there was a span of 13 bases. Germline V gene lookup returns CDR1 SGHAT and CDR2 FQNNGV. In DNA, the CDR3 is TGTGCCAGCAGCTCCGGTCGGCCAGGTGAAGCTTTCTTT. This sequence encodes CASSSGRPGEAFF.

The rearrangement joins TRBV6-5 to TRBJ1-2; D perhaps matches TRBD1 (5 bases). There are 15 residues in the CDR3. Germline V gene sequence: CDR1 MNHEY, CDR2 SVGAGI. Between the trimmed V and J ends, which lost 2 bases and 0 bases, there was a span of 10 bases. Written as DNA, the CDR3 is TGTGCCAGCAGTTACGGGGCAGGCACTAACTATGGCTACACCTTC. This translates into CASSYGAGTNYGYTF.

The chain combines TRBV7-9 with TRBJ2-5; D possibly matches TRBD1 or TRBD2 (5 bases each). The CDR3 covers 14 residues. Germline V gives CDR1 SEHNR, CDR2 FQNEAQ (reference sequence). V lost 10 bases to trimming and J lost 2 bases, with 17 bases between them. CDR3 residues: CATSTGPPQETQYF. The DNA of the CDR3 is TGTGCCACCTCAACGGGACCCCCGCAAGAGACCCAGTACTTC.

This clone was recorded once. The CDR3 sequence is CASSLVGGAGAKNIQYF. The CDR3 DNA is TGTGCCAGCAGCTTAGTGGGGGGCGCCGGAGCCAAAAACATTCAGTACTTC. The rearrangement links TRBV7-9 to TRBJ2-4; tentatively, D is TRBD1 or TRBD2 (6 bases each). This CDR3 spans 17 amino acids. Per germline, CDR1 SEHNR and CDR2 FQNEAQ (reference sequence). The ends were cut back, 1 base at V and 0 bases at J, with 13 bases in the middle.

This rearrangement joins TRBV7-8 to TRBJ2-5; D might be TRBD1 (5 bases). Germline V gives CDR1 SGHVS, CDR2 FQNEAQ. CDR3 length: 14 residues. V gave up 2 bases and J gave up 2 bases, with 9 bases separating them. The CDR3 DNA follows: TGTGCCAGCAGCTTACATTCAGGGCAAGAGACCCAGTACTTC. It translates to CASSLHSGQETQYF.

In DNA, the CDR3 is TGTGCCAGCAGCTTAGCGGGGAGACAAGAGACCCAGTACTTC. Its protein is CASSLAGRQETQYF. The chain joins TRBV13 to TRBJ2-5; tentative D call: TRBD2 (5 bases). V lost 1 base and J 2 bases, leaving 8 bases between the germline ends. The germline V gene has CDR1 PRHDT and CDR2 FYEKMQ (reference sequence). This CDR3 contains 14 residues.

In this sample, this clone turned up a few times. The V call is TRBV7-2, the J call TRBJ2-5, with D uncertain. Germline CDR1 and CDR2: SGHTA and FQGNSA. V lost 5 bases and J 5 bases, leaving 15 bases between the germline ends. This CDR3 is 14 amino acids long. The CDR3 nucleotides read TGTGCCAGCAGCCGGGCCGCCTCAAGCGAGACCCAGTACTTC. The encoded protein is CASSRAASSETQYF.

The V gene is TRBV28, the J gene TRBJ2-7, with 11 nucleotides matching TRBD1. This CDR3 is built from 13 residues. Germline V CDR1 and CDR2: MDHEN, SYDVKM. Germline trimming cut 6 bases from V and 5 bases from J; bases unmatched to any gene: 3. The CDR3 sequence is CASRGQGADEQYF. The CDR3 nucleotides are TGTGCCAGCAGAGGACAGGGGGCCGACGAGCAGTACTTC.

The CDR3 DNA sequence: TGTGCCAGCAGCTTAATCCAGAACACTGAAGCTTTCTTT. Translated: CASSLIQNTEAFF. This chain connects TRBV7-3 to TRBJ1-1, with D hard to call. CDR3 length: 13 amino acids. Per germline, CDR1 SGHTA and CDR2 FQGTGA. V was clipped by 1 base and J by 1 base, with 4 bases between them.

The chain recombines TRBV27 with TRBJ2-1; unclear D gene. V shed 2 bases and J shed 8 bases, with 10 bases lying between them. Germline lookup yields CDR1 MNHEY and CDR2 SMNVEV (reference sequence). The CDR3 spans 13 residues. The CDR3 DNA sequence: TGTGCCAGCAGTTTAACCCGTTGGGATGAGCAGTTCTTC. It encodes CASSLTRWDEQFF.

V is TRBV4-2 and J is TRBJ1-1, with TRBD1 as a possible D gene (6 bases). The germline V and J ends were trimmed by 4 bases and 8 bases, with 11 bases remaining between them. CDR3 length: 12 residues. The V gene's germline CDR1 is LGHNA and CDR2 YNFKEQ. CDR3 DNA sequence: TGTGCCAGCAGCCCCTACGGACAGGAAGCTTTCTTT. Translated: CASSPYGQEAFF.

As for this clone: The sample holds other DNA sequences that translate to the same CDR3. The chain uses TRBV4-1 and TRBJ2-7; 10 bases fit TRBD2. V shed 1 base and J 4 bases; nucleotides not matched to a gene: 4. Per germline, CDR1 MGHRA and CDR2 YSYEKL. The CDR3 runs 15 residues. CDR3 bases: TGCGCCAGCAGCCAAGTTCCTAGCGGGGGTTACGAGCAGTACTTC. Its protein is CASSQVPSGGYEQYF.

The chain links TRBV11-1 to TRBJ2-7; D may be TRBD1 (6 bases). The V end lost 4 bases, the J end lost 3 bases, and 22 bases lay between the germline ends. The germline gives CDR1 SGHAT, CDR2 FQDESV (reference sequence). There are 17 residues in the CDR3. The CDR3 DNA sequence: TGTGCCAGCAGCTCGTCAGCTGGGGGCCCCTCAAACTACGAGCAGTACTTC. The encoded protein is CASSSSAGGPSNYEQYF.

This clone was counted between two and nine times. Different DNA sequences within this sample yield the same CDR3. The genes are TRBV11-2 and TRBJ2-7; TRBD1 matches 8 bases. The ends lost 5 bases at V and 3 bases at J; junction bases unmatched: 3. Germline V CDR1 and CDR2: SGHAT, FQNNGV. The CDR3 has 13 amino acids. The CDR3, as DNA: TGTGCCAGCAGCCCGGGGACAGGCTACGAGCAGTACTTC. This sequence encodes CASSPGTGYEQYF. Drawing the rest from reference TRBV11-2 and TRBJ2-7, the complete variable domain is EAGVAQSPRYKIIEKRQSVAFWCNPISGHATLYWYQQILGQGPKLLIQFQNNGVVDDSQLPKDRFSAERLKGVDSTLKIQPAKLEDSAVYLCASSPGTGYEQYFGPGTRLTVT.

The chain has TRBV7-9 and TRBJ1-2; D call uncertain. CDR3 length: 16 amino acids. Germline lookup yields CDR1 SEHNR and CDR2 FQNEAQ (reference sequence). V was shortened by 1 base and J by 3 bases, with 15 bases between the two germline ends. CDR3 DNA sequence: TGTGCCAGCAGCTTAGGGGAATCGGGTTTACACTATGGCTACACCTTC. Translating it yields CASSLGESGLHYGYTF. Filled out from reference TRBV7-9 and TRBJ1-2, the complete variable domain reads DTGVSQNPRHKITKRGQNVTFRCDPISEHNRLYWYRQTLGQGPEFLTYFQNEAQLEKSRLLSDRFSAERPKGSFSTLEIQRTEQGDSAMYLCASSLGESGLHYGYTFGSGTRLTVV.

This sequence joins TRBV10-1 and TRBJ2-2, with a tentative D call TRBD1 (6 bases). Per germline, CDR1 WNHNN and CDR2 SYGVQD (reference sequence). Trimming took 4 bases from V and 1 from J, leaving 7 bases between them. The CDR3 sequence is 14 residues long. The CDR3 here is CASSGQENTGELFF. CDR3 DNA sequence: TGCGCCAGCAGTGGACAGGAGAACACCGGGGAGCTGTTTTTT.

The V gene is TRBV5-6, the J gene TRBJ1-2; 7 bases map to TRBD1. V shed 0 bases, J shed 4 bases, and the junction held 12 bases outside the gene matches. CDR1 is SGHDT and CDR2 is YYEEEE in the germline V gene. The CDR3 spans 17 residues. Here the CDR3 reads CASSLGPETGSFYGYTF. As DNA, the CDR3 is TGTGCCAGCAGCTTGGGACCGGAGACAGGGTCTTTCTATGGCTACACCTTC.

The chain recombines TRBV7-6 with TRBJ1-4, with TRBD1 matching 12 bases. V was clipped by 5 bases and J by 10 bases; unmatched bases: 5. The CDR3 spans 14 residues. The V gene's germline CDR1 is SGHVS and CDR2 FNYEAQ. This CDR3 is CASSPGTGGGKLFF. For the CDR3, the DNA is TGTGCCAGCAGCCCCGGGACAGGGGGCGGAAAACTGTTTTTT.

Turning to this clone: This specimen includes other DNA sequences encoding the same CDR3. The chain uses TRBV5-6 and TRBJ2-7, with D possibly being TRBD2 (5 bases). Looked up from germline, CDR1 is SGHDT and CDR2 is YYEEEE. CDR3 length: 13 amino acids. V shed 2 bases and J shed 2 bases, with 8 bases lying between them. This CDR3 reads CASSFGGTYEQYF. As DNA, the CDR3 is TGTGCCAGCAGCTTCGGAGGAACCTACGAGCAGTACTTC.

To note about this clone: This CDR3 is also generated by other DNA sequences in the sample. This sequence joins TRBV13 and TRBJ1-5, with a tentative D call TRBD1 (5 bases). Deletions cut 3 bases from V and 3 bases from J, with 6 bases between. CDR1 and CDR2 from the germline V gene are PRHDT and FYEKMQ (reference sequence). CDR3 length: 13 amino acids. The CDR3 is CASSLGPNQPQHF. The CDR3 DNA reads TGTGCCAGCAGCTTGGGGCCCAATCAGCCCCAGCATTTT.

The chain couples TRBV19 to TRBJ2-1; D may match TRBD1 or TRBD2 (6 bases each). The V end lost 7 bases, the J end lost 8 bases, and 18 bases lay between the germline ends. The germline V gene has CDR1 LNHDA and CDR2 SQIVND (reference sequence). The CDR3 is 14 residues long. In DNA form, the CDR3 reads TGTGCCAGTAAAGGGGGAGTCGGGGGCGATGAGCAGTTCTTC. This translates into CASKGGVGGDEQFF.

In regard to this clone: This sample includes further DNA sequences coding for the same CDR3. J is TRBJ2-7 and V is TRBV19; 8 nucleotides line up with TRBD2. CDR1 is LNHDA, CDR2 SQIVND, per germline (reference sequence). V shed 8 bases and J 3 bases; nucleotides not matched to a gene: 6. The CDR3 is 13 residues long. The CDR3 spells CASAPGLGYEQYF. In nucleotides, the CDR3 is TGTGCCAGTGCGCCGGGACTAGGCTACGAGCAGTACTTC. The complete variable domain, with remaining parts taken from reference TRBV19 and TRBJ2-7, reads DGGITQSPKYLFRKEGQNVTLSCEQNLNHDAMYWYRQDPGQGLRLIYYSQIVNDFQKGDIAEGYSVSREKKESFPLTVTSAQKNPTAFYLCASAPGLGYEQYFGPGTRLTVT.

The chain employs TRBV28 and TRBJ1-1; no clear D. The CDR3 is made up of 13 amino acids. Germline-derived CDR1 and CDR2 are MDHEN and SYDVKM. The V end lost 3 bases, the J end lost 3 bases, and 8 bases lay between the germline ends. In nucleotides, the CDR3 is TGTGCCAGCAGTTTGGTGGCAGACACTGAAGCTTTCTTT. Encoded protein: CASSLVADTEAFF.

The J gene is TRBJ1-1, the V gene TRBV7-9, with 8 bases fitting TRBD1. The CDR3 spans 16 residues. After removal of 0 bases from V and 4 bases from J, the junction contained 7 bases not matched to a gene. Germline V gene sequence: CDR1 SEHNR, CDR2 FQNEAQ (reference sequence). The CDR3 spells CASSLATDREATEAFF. The CDR3 region has the DNA TGTGCCAGCAGCTTAGCCACGGACAGGGAGGCCACTGAAGCTTTCTTT.

Regarding this clone: The sample has other DNA sequences that encode this CDR3 too. The V call is TRBV20-1, the J call TRBJ2-1; no clear D gene. The V end lost 1 base, the J end lost 8 bases, and 6 bases lay between the germline ends. The germline gives CDR1 DFQATT, CDR2 SNEGSKA (reference sequence). The CDR3 is made up of 11 amino acids. CDR3 protein: CSARVVDEQFF. The CDR3 region has the DNA TGCAGTGCTAGAGTGGTGGATGAGCAGTTCTTC.